The 18 T cell receptor beta chains below all came from one sample that was sequenced in a study of cytomegalovirus exposure and HLA in healthy donors. Generated by immunoSEQ multiplex PCR, the TCRdb table keeps only in-frame clones and is missing some. Of 170,000 or so clones listed, approximately 81% are singletons. Sequencing input: PBMCs. Every receptor here comes from a man between 18 and 35 years old in good health and CMV-seropositive.

The chain uses TRBV5-6 and TRBJ2-3, with 13 bases lining up with TRBD2. This CDR3 spans 19 amino acids. The germline CDR1 and CDR2 sequences are SGHDT and YYEEEE. Trimming cost V 4 bases and J 0 bases; bases outside gene matches: 11. The CDR3 is CASSLEWTSGGTSTDTQYF. The CDR3 DNA reads TGTGCCAGCAGCCTAGAATGGACTAGCGGGGGTACTAGCACAGATACGCAGTATTTT.

For the CDR3, the DNA is TGTGCCAGCAGTTCACAGGGGGCGGACGAGCAGTACTTC. Translation: CASSSQGADEQYF. The chain combines TRBV2 with TRBJ2-7; 9 positions match TRBD1. V was pared by 5 bases and J by 5 bases, with 4 bases of the junction left unmatched. The CDR3 totals 13 residues. Germline-derived CDR1 and CDR2 are SNHLY and FYNNEI. The entire variable domain, with the rest obtained from reference TRBV2 and TRBJ2-7, is as follows: EPEVTQTPSHQVTQMGQEVILRCVPISNHLYFYWYRQILGQKVEFLVSFYNNEISEKSEIFDDQFSVERPDGSNFTLKIRSTKLEDSAMYFCASSSQGADEQYFGPGTRLTVT.

This clone was recorded once. V is TRBV30 and J is TRBJ2-1; a weak D match, TRBD1 (5 bases). CDR3 length: 12 amino acids. Looked up from germline, CDR1 is GTSNPN and CDR2 is SVGIG (reference sequence). Trimming pared 0 bases from V and 7 bases from J, leaving 7 bases between. The CDR3 sequence: CAWSVQVNEQFF. As DNA, the CDR3 is TGTGCCTGGAGTGTACAGGTAAATGAGCAGTTCTTC.

The table lists this clone with a count of one. This chain connects TRBV30 to TRBJ2-5; D possibly corresponds to TRBD1 (6 bases). Deletions cut 2 bases from V and 1 base from J, with 11 bases between. CDR1 is GTSNPN and CDR2 is SVGIG in the germline V gene (reference sequence). CDR3 length equals 14 residues. CDR3 region: CAWSTGLGQETQYF. DNA of the CDR3: TGTGCCTGGAGTACAGGGCTAGGCCAAGAGACCCAGTACTTC.

In nucleotides, the CDR3 is TGTGCCTGGAGTGTTTGGAGAAACACTGAAGCTTTCTTT. This codes for CAWSVWRNTEAFF. The chain couples TRBV30 to TRBJ1-1; D not resolved. Germline CDR1 reads GTSNPN; CDR2 reads SVGIG (reference sequence). The CDR3 spans 13 residues. The V and J ends lost 0 bases and 2 bases respectively, with 7 bases between them.

V usage is TRBV7-2 and J usage is TRBJ2-7; 9 bases match TRBD2. After removal of 1 base from V and 1 base from J, the junction contained 5 bases not matched to a gene. This CDR3 is built from 16 residues. The germline V gene has CDR1 SGHTA and CDR2 FQGNSA. CDR3 region: CASSLGPLAGSYEQYF. The CDR3 DNA reads as TGTGCCAGCAGCTTAGGGCCGCTAGCGGGATCCTACGAGCAGTACTTC. Full variable domain (outside the CDR3, taken from reference TRBV7-2 and TRBJ2-7): GAGVSQSPSNKVTEKGKDVELRCDPISGHTALYWYRQSLGQGLEFLIYFQGNSAPDKSGLPSDRFSAERTGGSVSTLTIQRTQQEDSAVYLCASSLGPLAGSYEQYFGPGTRLTVT.

In nucleotides, the CDR3 is TGTGCCAGCACGGCGGGGGATTACACCGGGGAGCTGTTTTTT. Protein: CASTAGDYTGELFF. The chain has TRBV11-2 and TRBJ2-2, with 7 nucleotides matching TRBD2. Unmatched junction bases numbered 5, after V lost 7 bases and J lost 3 bases. Germline values: CDR1 SGHAT, CDR2 FQNNGV. The CDR3 runs to 14 residues.

The V gene is TRBV15, the J gene TRBJ2-1; 10 bases line up with TRBD2. The CDR3 extends over 16 amino acids. From germline, CDR1 is LNHNV and CDR2 YYDKDF (reference sequence). The J segment lost 6 bases and the V segment lost 4 bases, leaving 9 bases of the junction unmatched. CDR3 nucleotides: TGTGCCACCAGCACCCCCCTAGCGGGAGCCGGCAATGAGCAGTTCTTC. Residues: CATSTPLAGAGNEQFF.

The chain joins TRBV5-6 to TRBJ1-1, with D hard to call. This CDR3 contains 12 residues. Trimming cost V 2 bases and J 0 bases, with 2 bases left between them. Germline V CDR1 and CDR2: SGHDT, YYEEEE. In nucleotides, the CDR3 is TGTGCCAGCAGCTTTATGAACACTGAAGCTTTCTTT. Protein sequence: CASSFMNTEAFF. Based on the CDR3 plus reference TRBV5-6 and TRBJ1-1, the full variable domain is DAGVTQSPTHLIKTRGQQVTLRCSPKSGHDTVSWYQQALGQGPQFIFQYYEEEERQRGNFPDRFSGHQFPNYSSELNVNALLLGDSALYLCASSFMNTEAFFGQGTRLTVV.

This chain joins TRBV5-8 and TRBJ1-3, with D perhaps TRBD1 (6 bases). The V end was cut by 3 bases, the J end by 2 bases, with 21 bases between. CDR3 length: 18 residues. CDR1 SGHTS and CDR2 YDEGEE come from the germline V gene. The CDR3 coding sequence is TGTGCCAGCAGCTACCGGATAGGACAGATCATCACTGGAAACACCATATATTTT. It codes for CASSYRIGQIITGNTIYF.

This clone was detected only once. The gene calls are TRBV30 and TRBJ1-5; 11 positions match TRBD1. Germline V lookup: CDR1 GTSNPN, CDR2 SVGIG (reference sequence). The CDR3 is 15 amino acids. V gave up 3 bases and J gave up 4 bases; unmatched junction bases: 5. This CDR3 reads CAWSSGTGGNQPQHF. CDR3 nucleotides: TGTGCCTGGAGCTCCGGGACAGGGGGTAATCAGCCCCAGCATTTT.

The rearrangement uses TRBV11-2 and TRBJ1-5; D remains unclear. Germline CDR1 and CDR2: SGHAT and FQNNGV. The ends were cut back, 0 bases at V and 3 bases at J, with 12 bases in the middle. This CDR3 is 16 amino acids long. The DNA for the CDR3 is TGTGCCAGCAGCTTAGAACCCAGATCAGACAATCAGCCCCAGCATTTT. It is translated as CASSLEPRSDNQPQHF.

DNA for the CDR3: TGTGCCAGCAGCTTGTGGGGGGGGCAACAGCCCCAGCATTTT. Translation gives CASSLWGGQQPQHF. The chain recombines TRBV5-6 with TRBJ1-5; TRBD1 is a possible D gene (6 bases). The V gene's germline CDR1 is SGHDT and CDR2 YYEEEE. The CDR3 runs 14 residues. Trimming left V 1 base short and J 7 bases short, with 12 bases between.

V usage is TRBV25-1 and J usage is TRBJ1-2; 7 bases map to TRBD1. V lost 3 bases and J lost 7; bases outside the gene matches: 11. The CDR3 runs to 15 residues. The germline gives CDR1 MGHDK, CDR2 SYGVNS. CDR3 bases: TGTGCCAGCAGTGAGCCCACCTCCGGGACAGTTGGCTACACCTTC. Its protein is CASSEPTSGTVGYTF.

CDR3 in DNA: TGTGCCAGCAGTTCGACAGGACCTAATGAAAAACTGTTTTTT. Protein sequence: CASSSTGPNEKLFF. This chain connects TRBV28 to TRBJ1-4; D might be TRBD1 (6 bases). The CDR3 extends over 14 amino acids. V was pared by 4 bases and J by 3 bases, with 9 bases between. From germline, CDR1 is MDHEN and CDR2 SYDVKM.

The gene calls are TRBV5-1 and TRBJ1-4; no definite D call. CDR3 size: 15 residues. The germline CDR1 and CDR2 sequences are SGHRS and YFSETQ. The germline V and J ends were trimmed by 2 bases and 2 bases, with 10 bases remaining between them. CDR3 DNA: TGCGCCAGCAGCTTTACGGGAAGGACTAATGAAAAACTGTTTTTT. Its translation is CASSFTGRTNEKLFF.

The J gene is TRBJ2-4, the V gene TRBV7-9; 9 bases are shared with TRBD2. The CDR3 has 16 residues. Per the germline V gene, CDR1 is SEHNR and CDR2 is FQNEAQ (reference sequence). The ends lost 5 bases at V and 0 bases at J; junction bases unmatched: 5. The CDR3, as DNA: TGTGCCAGCAGCCCCCTAGCGGGAACAGCCAAAAACATTCAGTACTTC. It encodes CASSPLAGTAKNIQYF.

The chain joins TRBV6-6 to TRBJ2-3; 8 positions match TRBD2. Germline CDR1 and CDR2: MNHNY and SVGAGI (reference sequence). This CDR3 has 15 amino acids. V was pared by 5 bases and J by 2 bases, with 6 bases of the junction left unmatched. The chain's CDR3 is CASSLTSANTDTQYF. CDR3 coding DNA: TGTGCCAGCAGTCTGACTAGCGCCAACACAGATACGCAGTATTTT.